This T cell receptor beta chain appears in the sequencing data of a study of control samples from healthy donors and cancer patients. Only in-frame clones appear in the TCRdb table, and some are missing; sequencing was by immunoSEQ multiplex PCR. The sample consists of 96,000 or so clones, more than 85% of them appearing once. CDR3 length: 15 amino acids. The V end lost 3 bases, the J end lost 0 bases, and 11 bases lay between the germline ends. Looked up from germline, CDR1 is MNHEY and CDR2 is SMNVEV (reference sequence). The chain couples TRBV27 to TRBJ1-1; tentatively, D is TRBD1 (5 bases). The sequencing sample was made of blood. The receptor's source is a man younger than 30 in good health. The CDR3 protein is CASSFFPGMNTEAFF. In nucleotides, the CDR3 is TGTGCCAGCAGTTTTTTCCCAGGGATGAACACTGAAGCTTTCTTT.